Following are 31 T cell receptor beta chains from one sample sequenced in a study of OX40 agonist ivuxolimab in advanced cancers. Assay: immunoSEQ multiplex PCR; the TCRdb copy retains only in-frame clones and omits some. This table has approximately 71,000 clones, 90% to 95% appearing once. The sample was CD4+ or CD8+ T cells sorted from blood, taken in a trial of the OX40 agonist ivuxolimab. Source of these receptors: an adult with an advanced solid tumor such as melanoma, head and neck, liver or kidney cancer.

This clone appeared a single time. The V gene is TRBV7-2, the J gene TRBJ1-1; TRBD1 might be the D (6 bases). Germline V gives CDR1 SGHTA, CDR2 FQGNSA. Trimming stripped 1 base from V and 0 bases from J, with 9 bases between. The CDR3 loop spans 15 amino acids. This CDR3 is CASSLGQGMNTEAFF. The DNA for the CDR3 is TGTGCCAGCAGCTTAGGGCAGGGGATGAACACTGAAGCTTTCTTT.

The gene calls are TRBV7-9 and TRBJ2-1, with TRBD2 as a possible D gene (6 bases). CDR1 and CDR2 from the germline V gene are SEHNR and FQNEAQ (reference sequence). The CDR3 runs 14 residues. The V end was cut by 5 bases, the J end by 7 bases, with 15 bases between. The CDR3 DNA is TGTGCCAGCAGCACGGGACTTCGCCTTAATGAGCAGTTCTTC. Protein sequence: CASSTGLRLNEQFF. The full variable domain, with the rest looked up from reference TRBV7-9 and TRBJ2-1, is DTGVSQNPRHKITKRGQNVTFRCDPISEHNRLYWYRQTLGQGPEFLTYFQNEAQLEKSRLLSDRFSAERPKGSFSTLEIQRTEQGDSAMYLCASSTGLRLNEQFFGPGTRLTVL.

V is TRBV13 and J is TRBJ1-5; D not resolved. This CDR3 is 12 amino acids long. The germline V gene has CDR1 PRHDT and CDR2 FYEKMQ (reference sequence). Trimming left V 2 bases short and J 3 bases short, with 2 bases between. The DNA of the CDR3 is TGTGCCAGCAGCTTATCCAATCAGCCCCAGCATTTT. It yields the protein CASSLSNQPQHF.

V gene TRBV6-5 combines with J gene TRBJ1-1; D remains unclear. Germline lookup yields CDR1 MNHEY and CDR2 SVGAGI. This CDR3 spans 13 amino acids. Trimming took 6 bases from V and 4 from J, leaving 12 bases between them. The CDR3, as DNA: TGTGCCAGCAGCATAGGGTTGGGCACTGAAGCTTTCTTT. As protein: CASSIGLGTEAFF.

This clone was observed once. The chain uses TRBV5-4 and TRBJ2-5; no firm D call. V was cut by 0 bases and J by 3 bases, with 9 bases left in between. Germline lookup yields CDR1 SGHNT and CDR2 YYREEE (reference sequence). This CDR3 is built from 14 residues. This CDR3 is CASSLAAEEETQYF. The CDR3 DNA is TGTGCCAGCAGCTTGGCGGCCGAAGAAGAGACCCAGTACTTC.

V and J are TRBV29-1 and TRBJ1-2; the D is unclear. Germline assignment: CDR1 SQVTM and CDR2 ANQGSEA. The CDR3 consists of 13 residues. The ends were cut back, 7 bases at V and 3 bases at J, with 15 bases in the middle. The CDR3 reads CSGDTERDYGYTF. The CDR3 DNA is TGCAGCGGGGATACAGAGAGGGACTATGGCTACACCTTC. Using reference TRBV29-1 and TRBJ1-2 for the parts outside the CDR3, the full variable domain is SAVISQKPSRDICQRGTSLTIQCQVDSQVTMMFWYRQQPGQSLTLIATANQGSEATYESGFVIDKFPISRPNLTFSTLTVSNMSPEDSSIYLCSGDTERDYGYTFGSGTRLTVV.

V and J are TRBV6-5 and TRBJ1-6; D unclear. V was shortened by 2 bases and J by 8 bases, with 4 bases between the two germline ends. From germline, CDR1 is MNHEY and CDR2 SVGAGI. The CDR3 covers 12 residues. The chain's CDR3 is CASSYGDSPLHF. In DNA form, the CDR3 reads TGTGCCAGCAGTTACGGGGATTCACCCCTCCACTTT.

CDR3 sequence (DNA): TGTGCCAGCAGCTCCCCAAACACCGGGGAGCTGTTTTTT. Amino acid sequence: CASSSPNTGELFF. The chain has TRBV11-3 and TRBJ2-2; D remains ambiguous. The V end was cut by 4 bases, the J end by 2 bases, with 5 bases between. The CDR3 spans 13 residues. CDR1 is SGHNT and CDR2 is YENEEA in the germline V gene.

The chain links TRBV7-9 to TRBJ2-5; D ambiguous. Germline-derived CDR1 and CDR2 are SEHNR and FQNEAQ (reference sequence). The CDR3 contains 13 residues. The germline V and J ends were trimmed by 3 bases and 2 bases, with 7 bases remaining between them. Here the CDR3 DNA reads TGTGCCAGCAGCTTTGTCCAGCAAGAGACCCAGTACTTC. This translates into CASSFVQQETQYF. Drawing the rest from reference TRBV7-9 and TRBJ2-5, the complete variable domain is DTGVSQNPRHKITKRGQNVTFRCDPISEHNRLYWYRQTLGQGPEFLTYFQNEAQLEKSRLLSDRFSAERPKGSFSTLEIQRTEQGDSAMYLCASSFVQQETQYFGPGTRLLVL.

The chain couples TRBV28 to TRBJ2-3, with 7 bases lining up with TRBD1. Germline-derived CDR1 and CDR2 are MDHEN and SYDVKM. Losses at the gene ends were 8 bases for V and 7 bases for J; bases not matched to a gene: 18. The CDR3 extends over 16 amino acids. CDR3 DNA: TGTGCCAGCGTTCAGGGGGATACACCCCCAGTCAATACGCAGTATTTT. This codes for CASVQGDTPPVNTQYF.

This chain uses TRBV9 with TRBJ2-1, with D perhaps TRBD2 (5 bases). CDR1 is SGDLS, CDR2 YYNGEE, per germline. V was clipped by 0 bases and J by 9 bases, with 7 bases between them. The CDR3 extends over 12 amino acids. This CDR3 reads CASSVGRGEQFF. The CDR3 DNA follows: TGTGCCAGCAGCGTAGGCCGGGGTGAGCAGTTCTTC. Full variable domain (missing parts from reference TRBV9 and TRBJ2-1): DSGVTQTPKHLITATGQRVTLRCSPRSGDLSVYWYQQSLDQGLQFLIQYYNGEERAKGNILERFSAQQFPDLHSELNLSSLELGDSALYFCASSVGRGEQFFGPGTRLTVL.

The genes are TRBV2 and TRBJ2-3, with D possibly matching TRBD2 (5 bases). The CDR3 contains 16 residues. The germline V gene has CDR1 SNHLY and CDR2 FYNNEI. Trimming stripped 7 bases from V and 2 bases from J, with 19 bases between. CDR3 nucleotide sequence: TGTGCCAGCACCCCGAGGGCAGGCCCGATCACAGATACGCAGTATTTT. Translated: CASTPRAGPITDTQYF.

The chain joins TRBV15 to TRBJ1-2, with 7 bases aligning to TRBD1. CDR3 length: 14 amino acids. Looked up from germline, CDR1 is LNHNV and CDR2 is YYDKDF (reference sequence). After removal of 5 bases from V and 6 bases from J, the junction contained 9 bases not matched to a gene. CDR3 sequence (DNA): TGTGCCACCAGCCGAAGAGGGGGCGGAGATGGCTACACCTTC. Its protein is CATSRRGGGDGYTF.

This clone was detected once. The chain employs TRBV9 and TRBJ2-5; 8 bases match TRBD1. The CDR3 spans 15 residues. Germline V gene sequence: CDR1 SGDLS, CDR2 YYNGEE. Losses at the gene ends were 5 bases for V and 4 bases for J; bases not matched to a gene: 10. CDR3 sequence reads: CASREGQGSGETQYF. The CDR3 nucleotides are TGTGCCAGCAGAGAAGGACAGGGTTCGGGAGAGACCCAGTACTTC.

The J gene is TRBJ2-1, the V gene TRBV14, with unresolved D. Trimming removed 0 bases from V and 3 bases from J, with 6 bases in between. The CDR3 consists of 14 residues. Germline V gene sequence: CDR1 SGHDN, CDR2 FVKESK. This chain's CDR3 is CASSQDRNYNEQFF. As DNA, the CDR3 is TGTGCCAGCAGCCAAGACAGAAACTACAATGAGCAGTTCTTC.

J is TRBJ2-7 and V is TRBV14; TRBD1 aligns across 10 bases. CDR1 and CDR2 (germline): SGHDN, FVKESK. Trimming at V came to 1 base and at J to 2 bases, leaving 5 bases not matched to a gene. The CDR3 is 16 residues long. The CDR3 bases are TGTGCCAGCAGCCAAGCCCCCGGGACAGGGGCCTACGAGCAGTACTTC. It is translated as CASSQAPGTGAYEQYF. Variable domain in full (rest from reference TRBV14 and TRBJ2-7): EAGVTQFPSHSVIEKGQTVTLRCDPISGHDNLYWYRRVMGKEIKFLLHFVKESKQDESGMPNNRFLAERTGGTYSTLKVQPAELEDSGVYFCASSQAPGTGAYEQYFGPGTRLTVT.

The CDR3 sequence: CASSQVWQKETQYF. For the CDR3, the DNA is TGTGCCAGCAGCCAAGTCTGGCAGAAAGAGACCCAGTACTTC. The V and J genes are TRBV14 and TRBJ2-5; D unclear. CDR3 length equals 14 residues. Germline V gives CDR1 SGHDN, CDR2 FVKESK. Deletions cut 1 base from V and 3 bases from J, with 9 bases between.

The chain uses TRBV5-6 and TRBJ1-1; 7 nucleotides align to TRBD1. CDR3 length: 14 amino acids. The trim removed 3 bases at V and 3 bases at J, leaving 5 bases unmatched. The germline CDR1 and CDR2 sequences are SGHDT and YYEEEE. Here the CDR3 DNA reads TGTGCCAGCAGCTGGGCACAGGGGTACACTGAAGCTTTCTTT. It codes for CASSWAQGYTEAFF.

The CDR3 reads CASSHVGETGDQPQHF. The CDR3 bases are TGCGCCAGCAGTCACGTCGGGGAAACAGGCGATCAGCCCCAGCATTTT. The chain recombines TRBV23-1 with TRBJ1-5; tentatively, D is TRBD1 (5 bases). TRBV23-1 is annotated as an ORF whose role is uncertain. V lost 3 bases to trimming and J lost 5 bases, with 17 bases between them. The length of the CDR3 is 16 residues.

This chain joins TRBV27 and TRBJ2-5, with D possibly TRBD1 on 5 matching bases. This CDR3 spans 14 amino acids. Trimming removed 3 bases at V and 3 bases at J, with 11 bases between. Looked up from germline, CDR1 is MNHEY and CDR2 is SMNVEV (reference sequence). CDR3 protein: CASSFQGREETQYF. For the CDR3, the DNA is TGTGCCAGCAGTTTCCAGGGAAGGGAAGAGACCCAGTACTTC.

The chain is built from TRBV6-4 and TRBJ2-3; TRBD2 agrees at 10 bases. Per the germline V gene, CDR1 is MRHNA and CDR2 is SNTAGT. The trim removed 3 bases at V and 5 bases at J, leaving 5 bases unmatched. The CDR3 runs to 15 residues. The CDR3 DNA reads TGTGCCAGCAGTGAAGGGGTAGCGGGGGGAGATACGCAGTATTTT. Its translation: CASSEGVAGGDTQYF.

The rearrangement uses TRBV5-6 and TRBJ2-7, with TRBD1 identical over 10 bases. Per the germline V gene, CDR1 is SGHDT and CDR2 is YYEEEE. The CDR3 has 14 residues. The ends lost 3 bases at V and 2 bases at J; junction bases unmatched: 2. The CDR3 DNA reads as TGTGCCAGCAGCTGGGGGACAGGGGCCTACGAGCAGTACTTC. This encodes CASSWGTGAYEQYF.

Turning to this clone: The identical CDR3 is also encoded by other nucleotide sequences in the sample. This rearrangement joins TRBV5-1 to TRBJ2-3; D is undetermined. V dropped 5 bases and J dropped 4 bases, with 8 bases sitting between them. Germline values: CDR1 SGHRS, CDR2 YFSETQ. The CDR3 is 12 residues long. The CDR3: CASSFNADTQYF. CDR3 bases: TGCGCCAGCAGTTTCAACGCAGATACGCAGTATTTT.

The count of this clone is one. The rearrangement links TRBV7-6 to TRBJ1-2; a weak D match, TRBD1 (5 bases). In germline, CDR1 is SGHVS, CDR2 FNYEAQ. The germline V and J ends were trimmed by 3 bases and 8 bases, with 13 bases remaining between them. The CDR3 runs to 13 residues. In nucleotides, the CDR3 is TGTGCCAGCAGCTTTGGGGGGACTGAGGGCTACACCTTC. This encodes CASSFGGTEGYTF. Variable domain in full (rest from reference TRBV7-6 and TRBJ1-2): GAGVSQSPRYKVTKRGQDVALRCDPISGHVSLYWYRQALGQGPEFLTYFNYEAQQDKSGLPNDRFSAERPEGSISTLTIQRTEQRDSAMYRCASSFGGTEGYTFGSGTRLTVV.

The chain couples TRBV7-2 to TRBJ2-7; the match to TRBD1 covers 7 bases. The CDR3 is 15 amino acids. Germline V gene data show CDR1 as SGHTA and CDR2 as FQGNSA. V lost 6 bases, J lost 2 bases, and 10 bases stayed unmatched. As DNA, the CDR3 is TGTGCCAGCAGTGCCCACAGGGGCGCTCCCTACGAGCAGTACTTC. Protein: CASSAHRGAPYEQYF.

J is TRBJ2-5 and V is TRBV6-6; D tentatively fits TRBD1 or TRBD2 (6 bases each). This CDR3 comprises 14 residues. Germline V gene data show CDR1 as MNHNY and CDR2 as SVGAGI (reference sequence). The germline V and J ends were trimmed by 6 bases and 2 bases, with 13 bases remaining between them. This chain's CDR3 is CASSQGGGQETQYF. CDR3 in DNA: TGTGCCAGCAGCCAAGGAGGGGGGCAAGAGACCCAGTACTTC.

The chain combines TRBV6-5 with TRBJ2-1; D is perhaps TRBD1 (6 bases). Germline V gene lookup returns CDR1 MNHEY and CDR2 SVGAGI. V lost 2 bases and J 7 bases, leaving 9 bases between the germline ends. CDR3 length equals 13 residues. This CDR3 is CASSYAGVNEQFF. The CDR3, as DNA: TGTGCCAGCAGTTACGCAGGGGTTAATGAGCAGTTCTTC.

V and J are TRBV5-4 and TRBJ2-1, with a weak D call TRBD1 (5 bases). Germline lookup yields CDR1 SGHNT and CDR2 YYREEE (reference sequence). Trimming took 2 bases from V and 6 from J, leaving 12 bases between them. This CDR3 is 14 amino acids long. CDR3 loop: CASSFRQKINEQFF. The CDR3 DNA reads TGTGCCAGCAGCTTCCGACAGAAAATCAATGAGCAGTTCTTC.

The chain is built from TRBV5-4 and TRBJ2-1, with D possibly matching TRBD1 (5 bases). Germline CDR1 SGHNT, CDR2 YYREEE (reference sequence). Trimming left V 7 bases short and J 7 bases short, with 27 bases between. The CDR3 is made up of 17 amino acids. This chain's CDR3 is CASGQFGLRQGINEQFF. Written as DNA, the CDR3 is TGTGCCAGCGGCCAATTTGGGCTGCGGCAGGGAATAAATGAGCAGTTCTTC.

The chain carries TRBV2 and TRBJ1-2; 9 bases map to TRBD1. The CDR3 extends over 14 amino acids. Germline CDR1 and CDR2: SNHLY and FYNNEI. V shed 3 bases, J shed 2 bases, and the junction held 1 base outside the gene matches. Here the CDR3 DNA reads TGTGCCAGCAGTGACGGGACAGGGAACTATGGCTACACCTTC. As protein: CASSDGTGNYGYTF.

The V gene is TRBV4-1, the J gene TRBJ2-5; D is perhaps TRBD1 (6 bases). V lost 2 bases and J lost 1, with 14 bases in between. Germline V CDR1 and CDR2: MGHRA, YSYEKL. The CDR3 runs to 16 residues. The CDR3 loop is CASSQSSGTSQETQYF. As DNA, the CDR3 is TGCGCCAGCAGCCAATCTTCTGGGACATCCCAAGAGACCCAGTACTTC.